These 10 T cell receptor beta chains originate from one sample sequenced in a study of human T cells and chemical hapten exposure. The sample's time point: pre-sensitization, week 0. Treatment in this sample: therapeutic diphenylcyclopropenone sensitization with weekly scalp DPC. TCRdb recomputed calls from the RACE reads with MiXCR, one row per CDR3 protein. Of roughly 90,000 distinct CDR3 sequences in the sample, around 10% were seen once. The source material was whole blood, sampled in connection with sensitization to the hapten diphenylcyclopropenone (DPC). The source is a woman aged 40 to 55 with alopecia areata. Some clones in this sample may be carry-over from other donors' samples.

On this clonotype itself: A much larger clone sits a single nucleotide away, making a read error possible. The V and J genes are TRBV4-3 and TRBJ2-5, with D possibly TRBD2 on 6 matching bases. Germline CDR1 is LGHNA and CDR2 is YSLEER. The CDR3 contains 16 residues. CDR3: CAGSSALSSAQETQYF. The CDR3 region has the DNA TGCGCCGGCAGTTCTGCCCTCTCTAGCGCTCAAGAGACCCAGTACTTC.

This chain uses TRBV3-1 with TRBJ2-2; possibly TRBD2 for D (7 bases). The CDR3 loop spans 17 amino acids. CDR1 is LGHDT and CDR2 is YNNKEL in the germline V gene (reference sequence). Trimming shortened V by 1 base and J by 8 bases, and 20 bases separated the two germline ends. CDR3 DNA sequence: TGTGCCAGCAGCCAAGTCGGCGCGGGGGCCGGAGGTGGGGAGCTGTTTTTT. It is translated as CASSQVGAGAGGGELFF.

This clonotype was recorded at least ten times. The chain combines TRBV6-6 with TRBJ1-3; unclear D gene. The germline gives CDR1 MNHNY, CDR2 SVGAGI (reference sequence). The CDR3 runs to 16 residues. V lost 5 bases and J lost 4, with 18 bases in between. The CDR3 here is CASSPAGPSTGNTIYF. DNA for the CDR3: TGTGCCAGCAGTCCTGCGGGCCCTTCTACCGGAAACACCATATATTTT.

This clonotype came up many times. The chain has TRBV9 and TRBJ2-2, with D possibly TRBD1 on 6 matching bases. Germline CDR1 SGDLS, CDR2 YYNGEE. Trimming removed 1 base from V and 6 bases from J, with 13 bases in between. This CDR3 contains 15 residues. The CDR3 protein is CASSVQGQLAGELFF. CDR3 in DNA: TGTGCCAGCAGCGTACAGGGGCAATTGGCCGGGGAGCTGTTTTTT. The full variable domain, its missing parts supplied by reference TRBV9 and TRBJ2-2, is DSGVTQTPKHLITATGQRVTLRCSPRSGDLSVYWYQQSLDQGLQFLIQYYNGEERAKGNILERFSAQQFPDLHSELNLSSLELGDSALYFCASSVQGQLAGELFFGEGSRLTVL.

This rearrangement joins TRBV11-2 to TRBJ1-2; possibly TRBD1 for D (5 bases). The germline V and J ends were trimmed by 0 bases and 0 bases, with 8 bases remaining between them. The CDR3 consists of 15 residues. Per germline, CDR1 SGHAT and CDR2 FQNNGV. The CDR3 sequence is CASSLEMGANYGYTF. The CDR3 coding sequence is TGTGCCAGCAGCTTAGAGATGGGGGCTAACTATGGCTACACCTTC.

At least ten counts were recorded for this clonotype. V and J are TRBV18 and TRBJ2-7, with D tentatively TRBD2 (6 bases). CDR1 and CDR2 (germline): KGHSH, LQKENI. The CDR3 has 13 residues. Trimming removed 8 bases at V and 2 bases at J, with 13 bases between. The CDR3 region has the DNA TGTGCCAGCCGGGGGACCGAGACCTACGAGCAGTACTTC. Translating gives CASRGTETYEQYF.

This clonotype was detected ten times or more. The V call is TRBV11-2, the J call TRBJ1-2; D unclear. CDR3 length: 14 residues. The V end lost 2 bases, the J end lost 3 bases, and 10 bases lay between the germline ends. CDR1 and CDR2 (germline): SGHAT, FQNNGV. CDR3 DNA: TGTGCCAGCAGCTTATTGAGTTCGGACTATGGCTACACCTTC. This encodes CASSLLSSDYGYTF. Full variable domain (rest looked up from reference TRBV11-2 and TRBJ1-2): EAGVAQSPRYKIIEKRQSVAFWCNPISGHATLYWYQQILGQGPKLLIQFQNNGVVDDSQLPKDRFSAERLKGVDSTLKIQPAKLEDSAVYLCASSLLSSDYGYTFGSGTRLTVV.

This clonotype was recorded many times. The chain joins TRBV2 to TRBJ2-6; no firm D call. From germline, CDR1 is SNHLY and CDR2 FYNNEI. The CDR3 is 17 amino acids. V was clipped by 1 base and J by 0 bases, with 10 bases between them. This CDR3 reads CASSEEGFTSGANVLTF. CDR3 nucleotide sequence: TGTGCCAGCAGTGAAGAGGGTTTTACCTCTGGGGCCAACGTCCTGACTTTC.

Ten or more counts support this clonotype. The rearrangement joins TRBV6-4 to TRBJ2-5; 9 bases line up with TRBD1. Germline V lookup: CDR1 MRHNA, CDR2 SNTAGT. The length of the CDR3 is 13 residues. The J segment lost 3 bases and the V segment lost 7 bases, leaving 3 bases of the junction unmatched. The DNA of the CDR3 is TGTGCCAGCAACGACAGGGGGAAAGAGACCCAGTACTTC. Protein product: CASNDRGKETQYF.

This clonotype occurred a few times. V usage is TRBV6-2 or TRBV6-3 and J usage is TRBJ2-7; D not certain. Germline CDR1 is MNHEY and CDR2 is SVGEGT. The CDR3 length is 13 residues. Trimming took off 10 bases at V and 0 bases at J, with 13 bases between the two ends. CDR3 DNA: TGTGCCACTAGTCCTGGCCTCTCCTACGAGCAGTACTTC. Residues: CATSPGLSYEQYF.